This T cell receptor (beta chain) derives from a study of T cells in Graves' hyperthyroidism and ophthalmopathy. Study-level points and caveats: Blood samples included most of the expanded thyroid clonotypes exceeding 0.001.

The count of this clonotype is one. What it recognizes is unknown. Amplification of TCR beta CDR3 regions used RNA as the template. Using the HTBI primer set, a first-round RT-PCR was run on the TCR CDR3. MiXCR was run by TCRdb on the multiplex PCR reads, yielding one entry per CDR3 protein. This table has more than 550,000 distinct CDR3 sequences, just under 45% appearing once. CDR3 length: 15 amino acids. Germline values: CDR1 MNHEY, CDR2 SVGAGI. V dropped 4 bases and J dropped 3 bases, with 12 bases sitting between them. Patients showing uncontrolled infection, other autoimmune disease, pregnancy or lactation were ineligible. Diagnostic assessment was based on clinical symptoms, serum thyroxine and TRAb, thyroid ultrasound and orbital computed tomography.

This sequence was found in an adult man with Graves' disease, either hyperthyroidism or ophthalmopathy (not recorded which). The J gene is TRBJ1-4, the V gene TRBV6-5; D perhaps matches TRBD1 (5 bases). Sequencing was carried out using peripheral blood or thyroid tissue (not recorded which). The CDR3 DNA reads TGTGCCAGCAGTTGGAGGGACCGGGCTAATGAAAAACTGTTTTTT. Amino acid sequence: CASSWRDRANEKLFF.